The present TCR beta chain was sequenced within a study of T cell changes during pregnancy in multiple sclerosis. TCRdb keeps only in-frame clones here, not all; method: immunoSEQ multiplex PCR. This table holds around 72,000 clones, over 85% found once. The CDR3 extends over 17 amino acids. Between the trimmed V and J ends, which lost 5 bases and 9 bases, there was a span of 28 bases. Germline CDR1 and CDR2: SGHNT and YENEEA. The chain couples TRBV11-3 to TRBJ1-2, with a tentative D call TRBD1 (6 bases). This sample comprised peripheral blood, obtained in the second trimester of pregnancy. The sequence came from a female donor in good health, enrolled as a control in a pregnancy study. The CDR3 spells CASSPRWYPFRGGCYTF. DNA of the CDR3: TGTGCCAGCAGCCCGCGCTGGTACCCCTTCAGGGGCGGCTGCTACACCTTC.